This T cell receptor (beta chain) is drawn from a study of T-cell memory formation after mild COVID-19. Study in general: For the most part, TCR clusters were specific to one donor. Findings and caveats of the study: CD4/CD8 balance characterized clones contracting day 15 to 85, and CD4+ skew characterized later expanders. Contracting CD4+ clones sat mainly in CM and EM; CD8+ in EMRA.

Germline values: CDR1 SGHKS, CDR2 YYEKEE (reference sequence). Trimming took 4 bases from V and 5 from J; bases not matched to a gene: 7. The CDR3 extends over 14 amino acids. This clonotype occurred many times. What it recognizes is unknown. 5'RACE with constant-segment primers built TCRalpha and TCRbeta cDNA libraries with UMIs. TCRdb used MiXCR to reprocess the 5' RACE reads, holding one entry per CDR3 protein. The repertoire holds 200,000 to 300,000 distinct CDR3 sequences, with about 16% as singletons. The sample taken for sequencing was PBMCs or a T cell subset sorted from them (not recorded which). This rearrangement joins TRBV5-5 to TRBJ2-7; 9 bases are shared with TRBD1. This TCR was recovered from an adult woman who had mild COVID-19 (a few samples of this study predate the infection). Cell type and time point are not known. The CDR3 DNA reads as TGTGCCAGCAGCCCGGGACAGGGATTTAACGAGCAGTACTTC. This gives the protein CASSPGQGFNEQYF. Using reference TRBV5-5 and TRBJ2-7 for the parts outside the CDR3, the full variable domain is DAGVTQSPTHLIKTRGQQVTLRCSPISGHKSVSWYQQVLGQGPQFIFQYYEKEERGRGNFPDRFSARQFPNYSSELNVNALLLGDSALYLCASSPGQGFNEQYFGPGTRLTVT.